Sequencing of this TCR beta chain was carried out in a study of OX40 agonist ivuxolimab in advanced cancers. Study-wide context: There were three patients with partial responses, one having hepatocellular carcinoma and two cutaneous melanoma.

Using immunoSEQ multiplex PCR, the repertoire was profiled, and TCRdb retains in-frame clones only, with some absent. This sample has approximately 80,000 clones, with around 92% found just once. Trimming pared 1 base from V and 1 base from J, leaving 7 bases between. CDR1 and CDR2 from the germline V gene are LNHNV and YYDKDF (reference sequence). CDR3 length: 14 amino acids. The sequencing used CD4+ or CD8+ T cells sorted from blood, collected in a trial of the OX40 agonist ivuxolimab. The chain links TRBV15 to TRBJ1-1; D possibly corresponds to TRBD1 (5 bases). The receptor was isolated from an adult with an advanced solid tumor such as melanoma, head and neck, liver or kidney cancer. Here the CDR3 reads CATSRAQANTEAFF. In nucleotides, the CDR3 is TGTGCCACCAGCAGAGCACAGGCGAACACTGAAGCTTTCTTT.